The 2 T cell receptor beta chains below were found in one sample sequenced in a study of blood T cell repertoires in COVID-19. TCRdb's table, derived via immunoSEQ multiplex PCR, lists solely in-frame clones and lacks some. Here the sample spans roughly 200,000 clones, roughly nine tenths being singletons. Sequencing was performed on PBMCs or T cells enriched from blood (not recorded which). Receptors originate from a woman between 40 and 50 years old with acute COVID-19.

The chain employs TRBV5-4 and TRBJ1-3; 10 nucleotides agree with TRBD1. V trimming: 4 bases; J trimming: 3 bases; junction bases outside the gene matches: 7. There are 16 residues in the CDR3. In germline, CDR1 is SGHNT, CDR2 YYREEE (reference sequence). The CDR3 is CASSTAGTGVGNTIYF. The CDR3 region has the DNA TGTGCCAGCAGCACTGCCGGGACAGGGGTTGGAAACACCATATATTTT.

V and J are TRBV4-3 and TRBJ2-3; TRBD2 aligns across 8 bases. V shed 1 base and J 7 bases; nucleotides not matched to a gene: 7. Germline assignment: CDR1 LGHNA and CDR2 YSLEER. The CDR3 loop spans 15 amino acids. The CDR3 loop reads CASSQVASGSNTQYF. As DNA, the CDR3 is TGCGCCAGCAGCCAAGTGGCCAGCGGGAGTAATACGCAGTATTTT.